The clone carrying this T cell receptor (beta chain) was observed once. The sample originates from a study of blood T cell repertoires in COVID-19. Across the study: Researchers got acute and convalescent COVID-19 samples from the United States, Italy and Spain.

The protocol was immunoSEQ multiplex PCR, while the TCRdb copy is restricted to in-frame clones and leaves out a portion. The sample lists 100,000 to 150,000 clones; 80% to 90% were seen once. The length of the CDR3 is 15 residues. Trimming cost V 1 base and J 5 bases; bases outside gene matches: 5. Germline V lookup: CDR1 SGHNT, CDR2 YENEEA. The chain is built from TRBV11-3 and TRBJ2-7; TRBD1 aligns across 10 bases. The TCR originated in a middle-aged man with acute COVID-19. Sequencing was performed on PBMCs or T cells enriched from blood (not recorded which). DNA for the CDR3: TGTGCCAGCAGCTTAGCCGGGACAGGGGAACACGAGCAGTACTTC. It is translated as CASSLAGTGEHEQYF.